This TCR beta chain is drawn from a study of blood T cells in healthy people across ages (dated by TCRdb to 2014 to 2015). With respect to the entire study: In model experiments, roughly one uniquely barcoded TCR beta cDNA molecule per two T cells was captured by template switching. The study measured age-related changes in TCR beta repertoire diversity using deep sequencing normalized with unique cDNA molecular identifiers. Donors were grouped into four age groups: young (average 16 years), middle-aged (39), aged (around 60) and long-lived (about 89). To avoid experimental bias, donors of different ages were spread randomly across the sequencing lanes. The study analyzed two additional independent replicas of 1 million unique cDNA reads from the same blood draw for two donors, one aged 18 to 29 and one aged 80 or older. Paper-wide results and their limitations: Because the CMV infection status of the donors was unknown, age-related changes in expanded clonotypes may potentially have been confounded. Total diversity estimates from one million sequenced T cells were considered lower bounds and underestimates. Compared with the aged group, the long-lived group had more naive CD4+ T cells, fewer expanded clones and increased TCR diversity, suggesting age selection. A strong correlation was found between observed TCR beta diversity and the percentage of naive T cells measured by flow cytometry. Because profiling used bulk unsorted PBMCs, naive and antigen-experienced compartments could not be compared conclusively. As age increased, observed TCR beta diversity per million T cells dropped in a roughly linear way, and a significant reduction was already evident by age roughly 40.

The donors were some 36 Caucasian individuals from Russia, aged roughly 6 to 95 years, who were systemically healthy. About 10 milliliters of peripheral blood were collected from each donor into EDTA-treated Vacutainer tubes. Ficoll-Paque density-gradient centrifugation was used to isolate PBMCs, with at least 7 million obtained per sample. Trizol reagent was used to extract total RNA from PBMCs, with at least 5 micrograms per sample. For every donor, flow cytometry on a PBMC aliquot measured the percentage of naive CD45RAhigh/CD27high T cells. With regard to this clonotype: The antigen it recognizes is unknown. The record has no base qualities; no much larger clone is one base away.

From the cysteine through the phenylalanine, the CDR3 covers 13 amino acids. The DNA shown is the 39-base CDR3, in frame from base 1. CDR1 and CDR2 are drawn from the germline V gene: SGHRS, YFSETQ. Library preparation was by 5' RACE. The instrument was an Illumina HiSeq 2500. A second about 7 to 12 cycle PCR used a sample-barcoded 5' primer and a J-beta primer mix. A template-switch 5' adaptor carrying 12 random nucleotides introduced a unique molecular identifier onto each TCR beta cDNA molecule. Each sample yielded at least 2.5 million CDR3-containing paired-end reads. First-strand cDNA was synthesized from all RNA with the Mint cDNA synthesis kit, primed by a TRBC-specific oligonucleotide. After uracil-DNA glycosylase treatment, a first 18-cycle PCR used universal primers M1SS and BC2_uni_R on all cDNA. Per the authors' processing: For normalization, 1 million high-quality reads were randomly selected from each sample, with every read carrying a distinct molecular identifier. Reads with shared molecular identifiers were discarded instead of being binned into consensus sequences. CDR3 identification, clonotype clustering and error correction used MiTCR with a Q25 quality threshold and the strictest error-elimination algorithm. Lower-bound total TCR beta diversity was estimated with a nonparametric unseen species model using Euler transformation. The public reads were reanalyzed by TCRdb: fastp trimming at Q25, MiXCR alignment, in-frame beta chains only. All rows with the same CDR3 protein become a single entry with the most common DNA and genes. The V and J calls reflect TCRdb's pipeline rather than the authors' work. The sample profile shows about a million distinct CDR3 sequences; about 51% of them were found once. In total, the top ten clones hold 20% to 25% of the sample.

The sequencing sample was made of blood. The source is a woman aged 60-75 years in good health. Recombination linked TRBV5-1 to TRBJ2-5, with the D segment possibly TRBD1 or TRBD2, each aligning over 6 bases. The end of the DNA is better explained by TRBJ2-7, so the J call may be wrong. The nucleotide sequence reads TGCGCCAGCAGCTTTGACAGGAGGGACGAGCAGTACTTC. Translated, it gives CASSFDRRDEQYF.